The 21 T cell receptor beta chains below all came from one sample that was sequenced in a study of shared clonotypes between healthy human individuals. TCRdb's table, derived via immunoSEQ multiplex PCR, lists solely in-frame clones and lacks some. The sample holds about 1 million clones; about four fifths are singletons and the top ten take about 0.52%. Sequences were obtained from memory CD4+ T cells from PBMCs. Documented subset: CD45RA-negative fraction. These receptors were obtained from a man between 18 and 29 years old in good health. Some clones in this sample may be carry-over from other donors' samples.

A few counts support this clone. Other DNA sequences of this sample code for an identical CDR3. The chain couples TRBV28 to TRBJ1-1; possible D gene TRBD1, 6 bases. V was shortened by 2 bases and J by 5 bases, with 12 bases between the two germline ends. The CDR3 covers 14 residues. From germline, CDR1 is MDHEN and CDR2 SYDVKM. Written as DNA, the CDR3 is TGTGCCAGCAGTTTACCGGGGGCGCTAACTGAAGCTTTCTTT. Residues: CASSLPGALTEAFF.

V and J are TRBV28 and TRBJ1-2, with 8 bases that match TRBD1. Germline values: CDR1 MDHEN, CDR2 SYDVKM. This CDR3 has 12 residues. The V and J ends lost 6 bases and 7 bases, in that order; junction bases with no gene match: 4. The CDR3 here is CASRRTGGGYTF. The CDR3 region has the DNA TGTGCCAGCAGACGCACAGGGGGTGGCTACACCTTC.

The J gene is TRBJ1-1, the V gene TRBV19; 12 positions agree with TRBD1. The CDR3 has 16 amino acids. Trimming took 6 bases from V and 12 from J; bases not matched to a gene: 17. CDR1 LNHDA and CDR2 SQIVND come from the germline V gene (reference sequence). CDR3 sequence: CASSSARDRGLQRTFF. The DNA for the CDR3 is TGTGCCAGTAGCTCCGCCCGGGACAGGGGGCTTCAAAGAACTTTCTTT. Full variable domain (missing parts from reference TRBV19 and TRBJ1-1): DGGITQSPKYLFRKEGQNVTLSCEQNLNHDAMYWYRQDPGQGLRLIYYSQIVNDFQKGDIAEGYSVSREKKESFPLTVTSAQKNPTAFYLCASSSARDRGLQRTFFGQGTRLTVV.

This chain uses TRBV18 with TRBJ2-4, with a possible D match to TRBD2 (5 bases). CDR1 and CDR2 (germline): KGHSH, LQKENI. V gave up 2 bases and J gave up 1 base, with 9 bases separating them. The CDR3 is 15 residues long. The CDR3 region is CASSPTRGAKNIQYF. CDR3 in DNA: TGTGCCAGCTCACCAACCCGGGGTGCCAAAAACATTCAGTACTTC. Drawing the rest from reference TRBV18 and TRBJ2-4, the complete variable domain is NAGVMQNPRHLVRRRGQEARLRCSPMKGHSHVYWYRQLPEEGLKFMVYLQKENIIDESGMPKERFSAEFPKEGPSILRIQQVVRGDSAAYFCASSPTRGAKNIQYFGAGTRLSVL.

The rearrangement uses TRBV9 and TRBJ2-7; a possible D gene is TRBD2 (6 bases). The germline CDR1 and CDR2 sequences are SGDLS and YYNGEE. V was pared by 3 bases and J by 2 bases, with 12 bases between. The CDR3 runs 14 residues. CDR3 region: CASSAGGTPYEQYF. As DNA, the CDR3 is TGTGCCAGCAGCGCGGGCGGGACCCCCTACGAGCAGTACTTC.

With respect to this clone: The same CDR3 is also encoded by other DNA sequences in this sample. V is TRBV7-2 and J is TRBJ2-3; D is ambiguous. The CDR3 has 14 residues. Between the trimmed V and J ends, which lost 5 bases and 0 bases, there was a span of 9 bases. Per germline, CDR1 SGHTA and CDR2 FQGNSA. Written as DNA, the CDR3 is TGTGCCAGCAGCCTCCAAGGGAGCACAGATACGCAGTATTTT. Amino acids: CASSLQGSTDTQYF.

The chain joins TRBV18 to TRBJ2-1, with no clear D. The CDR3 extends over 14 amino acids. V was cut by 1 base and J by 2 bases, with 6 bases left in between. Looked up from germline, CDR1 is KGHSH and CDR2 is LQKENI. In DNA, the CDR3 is TGTGCCAGCTCACCACTTGGAACCTACAATGAGCAGTTCTTC. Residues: CASSPLGTYNEQFF.

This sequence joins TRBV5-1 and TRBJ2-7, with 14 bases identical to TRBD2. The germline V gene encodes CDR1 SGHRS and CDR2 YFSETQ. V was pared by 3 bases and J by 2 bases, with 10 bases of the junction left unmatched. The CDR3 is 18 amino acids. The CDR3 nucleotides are TGCGCCAGCAGCTCCATACTGGGACTAGCGGGGGAGACCTACGAGCAGTACTTC. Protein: CASSSILGLAGETYEQYF.

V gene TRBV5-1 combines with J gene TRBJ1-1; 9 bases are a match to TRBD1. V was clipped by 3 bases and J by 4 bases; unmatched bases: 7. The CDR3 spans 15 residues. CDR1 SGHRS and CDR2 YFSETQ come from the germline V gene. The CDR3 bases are TGCGCCAGCAGCTACCAGACAGGGGGATCCACTGAAGCTTTCTTT. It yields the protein CASSYQTGGSTEAFF.

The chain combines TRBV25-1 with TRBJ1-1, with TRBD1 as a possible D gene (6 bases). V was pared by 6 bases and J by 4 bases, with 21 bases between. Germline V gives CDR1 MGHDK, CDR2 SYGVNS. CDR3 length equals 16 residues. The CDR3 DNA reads TGTGCCAGCAGCAGAAACCCAGTAAGGGGGGGCACTGAAGCTTTCTTT. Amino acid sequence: CASSRNPVRGGTEAFF.

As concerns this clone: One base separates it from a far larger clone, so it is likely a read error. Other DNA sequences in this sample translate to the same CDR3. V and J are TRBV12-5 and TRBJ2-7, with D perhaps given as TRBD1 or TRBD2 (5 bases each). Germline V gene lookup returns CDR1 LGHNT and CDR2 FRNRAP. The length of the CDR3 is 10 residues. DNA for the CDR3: TGCGCTAGTGTGGGGGAGGAGCAGTACTTC. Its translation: CASVGEEQYF.

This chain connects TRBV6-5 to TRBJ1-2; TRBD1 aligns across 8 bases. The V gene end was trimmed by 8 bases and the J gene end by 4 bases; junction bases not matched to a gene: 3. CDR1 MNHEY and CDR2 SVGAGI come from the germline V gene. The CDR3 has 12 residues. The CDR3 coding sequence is TGTGCCAGCTGGGGACAGGCCTATGGCTACACCTTC. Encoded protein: CASWGQAYGYTF.

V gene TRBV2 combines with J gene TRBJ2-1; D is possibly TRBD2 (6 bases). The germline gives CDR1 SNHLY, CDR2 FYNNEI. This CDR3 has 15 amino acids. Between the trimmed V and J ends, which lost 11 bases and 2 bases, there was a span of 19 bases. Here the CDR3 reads CACTTTRGTYNEQFF. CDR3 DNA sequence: TGTGCCTGCACCACCACCCGGGGGACCTACAATGAGCAGTTCTTC. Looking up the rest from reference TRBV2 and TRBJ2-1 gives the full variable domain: EPEVTQTPSHQVTQMGQEVILRCVPISNHLYFYWYRQILGQKVEFLVSFYNNEISEKSEIFDDQFSVERPDGSNFTLKIRSTKLEDSAMYFCACTTTRGTYNEQFFGPGTRLTVL.

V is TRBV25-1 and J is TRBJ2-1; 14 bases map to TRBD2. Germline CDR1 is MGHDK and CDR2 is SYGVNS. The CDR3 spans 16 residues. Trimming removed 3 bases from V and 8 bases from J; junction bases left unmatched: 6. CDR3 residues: CASSDRGLAGAHEQFF. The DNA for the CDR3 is TGTGCCAGCAGTGACCGGGGACTAGCGGGAGCACATGAGCAGTTCTTC.

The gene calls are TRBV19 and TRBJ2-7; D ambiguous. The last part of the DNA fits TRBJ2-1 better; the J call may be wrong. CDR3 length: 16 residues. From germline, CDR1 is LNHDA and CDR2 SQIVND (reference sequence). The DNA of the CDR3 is TGTGCCAGTAGTATAGGACGCCCCGGAGCCTACAATGAGCAGTTCTTC. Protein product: CASSIGRPGAYNEQFF.

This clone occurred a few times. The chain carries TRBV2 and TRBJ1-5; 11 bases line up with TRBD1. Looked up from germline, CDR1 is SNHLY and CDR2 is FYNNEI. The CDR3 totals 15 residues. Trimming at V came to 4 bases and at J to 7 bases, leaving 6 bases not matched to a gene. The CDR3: CASSGEGQGGQPQHF. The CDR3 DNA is TGTGCCAGCAGTGGGGAGGGACAGGGGGGACAGCCCCAGCATTTT. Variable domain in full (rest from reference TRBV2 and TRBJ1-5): EPEVTQTPSHQVTQMGQEVILRCVPISNHLYFYWYRQILGQKVEFLVSFYNNEISEKSEIFDDQFSVERPDGSNFTLKIRSTKLEDSAMYFCASSGEGQGGQPQHFGDGTRLSIL.

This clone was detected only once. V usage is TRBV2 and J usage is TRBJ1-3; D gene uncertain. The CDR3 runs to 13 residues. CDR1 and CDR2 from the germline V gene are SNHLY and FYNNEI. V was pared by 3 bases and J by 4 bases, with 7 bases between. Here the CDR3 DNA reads TGTGCCAGCAGTGAGACACCCGGAAACACCATATATTTT. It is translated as CASSETPGNTIYF.

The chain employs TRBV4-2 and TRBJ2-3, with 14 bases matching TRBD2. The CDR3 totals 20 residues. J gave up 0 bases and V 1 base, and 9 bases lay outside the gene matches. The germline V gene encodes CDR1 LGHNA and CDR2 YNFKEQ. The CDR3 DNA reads TGTGCCAGCAGCCAAGCCCCGGGACTAGCGGGAGCCGTAAGCACAGATACGCAGTATTTT. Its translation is CASSQAPGLAGAVSTDTQYF.

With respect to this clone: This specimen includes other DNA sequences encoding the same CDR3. This chain's CDR3 is CASSFRDLNTEAFF. CDR3 bases: TGCGCCAGCAGCTTCCGGGACCTGAACACTGAAGCTTTCTTT. The J gene is TRBJ1-1, the V gene TRBV5-1; perhaps TRBD1 as D (5 bases). Germline loops: CDR1 SGHRS, CDR2 YFSETQ. V lost 2 bases and J lost 0, with 8 bases in between. The CDR3 spans 14 residues.

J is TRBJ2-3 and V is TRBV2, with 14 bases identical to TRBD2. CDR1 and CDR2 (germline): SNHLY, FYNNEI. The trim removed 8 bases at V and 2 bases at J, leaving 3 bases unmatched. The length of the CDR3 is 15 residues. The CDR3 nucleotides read TGTGCCAGCGTGGGACTAGCGGGAGTCACAGATACGCAGTATTTT. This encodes CASVGLAGVTDTQYF.

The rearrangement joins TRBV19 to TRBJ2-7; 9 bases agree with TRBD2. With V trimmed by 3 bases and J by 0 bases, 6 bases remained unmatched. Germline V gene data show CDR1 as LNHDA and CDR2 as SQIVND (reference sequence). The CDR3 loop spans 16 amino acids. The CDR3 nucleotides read TGTGCCAGTAGTATTGTAGCGGGGGCCCTCTCCTACGAGCAGTACTTC. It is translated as CASSIVAGALSYEQYF.